The rows below give T cell receptor beta chains drawn from one sample of a study of T cell responses to AZD1222 COVID-19 vaccine. This table comes from immunoSEQ multiplex PCR, and its TCRdb copy is limited to in-frame clones, with some not included. The data contain some 130,000 clones, over 90% of them singletons. The sequenced sample was peripheral blood, obtained on day 0 of AZD1222 vaccination. These receptors were obtained from an adult in good health. Both conserved end residues are part of each CDR3. D genes are given only for firm matches. Not all rows give a size; the values are once, few, many and, for expanded clones, a class.

cdr3_aa cdr3_nt clone_size v_call d_call j_call
CASSLLGQRNTGELFF TGTGCCAGCAGCTTGTTGGGACAGCGGAACACCGGGGAGCTGTTTTTT once TRBV5-6 TRBD1 TRBJ2-2
CASSKGQGASSGNTIYF TGTGCCAGCAGCAAGGGACAGGGGGCGAGCTCTGGAAACACCATATATTTT once TRBV7-9 TRBD1 TRBJ1-3
CASSWTGSEAFF TGCGCCAGCAGCTGGACAGGGAGTGAAGCTTTCTTT . TRBV5-1 TRBD1 TRBJ1-1
CASRWGVQGYTF TGTGCCAGCAGGTGGGGGGTACAGGGCTACACCTTC . TRBV2 . TRBJ1-2
CASSRTGPYNEQFF TGTGCCAGCAGCCGGACAGGGCCCTACAATGAGCAGTTCTTC . TRBV13 TRBD1 TRBJ2-1
CASSLSGGPYEQFF TGCGCCAGCAGCTTGTCGGGGGGGCCGTATGAGCAGTTCTTC once TRBV5-1 TRBD2 TRBJ2-1
CASSLTRDRSALEHF TGTGCCAGCAGCCTCACCCGGGACAGGTCGGCTTTGGAGCATTTT . TRBV7-6 TRBD1 TRBJ1-5
CASSSGPMTLSSGNTIYF TGCGCCAGCAGCTCTGGCCCCATGACACTCAGCTCTGGAAACACCATATATTTT . TRBV5-1 . TRBJ1-3
CASSDIGTEAFF TGTGCCAGCAGTGATATTGGCACTGAAGCTTTCTTT . TRBV25-1 . TRBJ1-1
CASRETGTINEQYF TGTGCCAGCAGGGAGACAGGGACCATCAACGAGCAGTACTTC once TRBV6-5 TRBD1 TRBJ2-7
CASSQDRGRIDYTF TGTGCCAGCAGCCAGGACAGGGGGCGGATAGACTACACCTTC once TRBV2 TRBD1 TRBJ1-2
CASSIDQGARADTQYF TGTGCCAGTAGTATAGATCAGGGGGCTAGGGCGGATACGCAGTATTTT . TRBV19 TRBD1 TRBJ2-3
CASSLRGDYGYTF TGCGCCAGCAGCTTGCGAGGGGACTATGGCTACACCTTC . TRBV5-1 . TRBJ1-2
CATKITTGGISEAFF TGTGCCACAAAAATTACGACAGGGGGGATATCTGAAGCTTTCTTT . TRBV6-5 TRBD1 TRBJ1-1
CASRPQVAGAGELFF TGCGCCAGCAGGCCACAGGTAGCGGGGGCCGGGGAGCTGTTTTTT once TRBV4-1 TRBD2 TRBJ2-2
CASSEATVHQPQHF TGTGCCAGCAGTGAAGCGACAGTTCATCAGCCCCAGCATTTT . TRBV6-1 . TRBJ1-5